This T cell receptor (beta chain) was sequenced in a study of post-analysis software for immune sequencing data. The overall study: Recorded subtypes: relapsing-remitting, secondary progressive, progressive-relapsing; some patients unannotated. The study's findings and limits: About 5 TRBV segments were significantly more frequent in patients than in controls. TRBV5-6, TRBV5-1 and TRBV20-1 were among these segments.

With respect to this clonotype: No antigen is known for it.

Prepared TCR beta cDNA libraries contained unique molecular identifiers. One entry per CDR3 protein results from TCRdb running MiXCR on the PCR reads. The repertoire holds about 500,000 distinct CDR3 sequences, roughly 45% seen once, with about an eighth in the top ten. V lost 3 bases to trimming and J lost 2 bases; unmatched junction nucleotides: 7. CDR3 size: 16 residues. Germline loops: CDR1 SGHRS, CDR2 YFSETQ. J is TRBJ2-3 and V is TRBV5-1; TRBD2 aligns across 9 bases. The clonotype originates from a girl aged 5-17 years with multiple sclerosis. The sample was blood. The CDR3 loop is CASSYVLAGFTDTQYF. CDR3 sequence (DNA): TGCGCCAGCAGCTATGTACTAGCGGGTTTCACAGATACGCAGTATTTT. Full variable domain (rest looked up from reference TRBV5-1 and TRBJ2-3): KAGVTQTPRYLIKTRGQQVTLSCSPISGHRSVSWYQQTPGQGLQFLFEYFSETQRNKGNFPGRFSGRQFSNSRSEMNVSTLELGDSALYLCASSYVLAGFTDTQYFGPGTRLTVL.